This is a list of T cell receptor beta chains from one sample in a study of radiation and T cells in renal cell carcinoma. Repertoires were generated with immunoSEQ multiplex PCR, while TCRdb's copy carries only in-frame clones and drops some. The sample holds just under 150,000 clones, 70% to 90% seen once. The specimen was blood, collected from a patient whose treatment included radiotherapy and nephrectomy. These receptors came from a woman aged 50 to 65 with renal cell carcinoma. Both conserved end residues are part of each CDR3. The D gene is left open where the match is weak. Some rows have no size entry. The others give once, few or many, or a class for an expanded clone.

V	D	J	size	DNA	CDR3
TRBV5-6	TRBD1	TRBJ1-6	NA	TGTGCCAGCAGCCGTCCGGGACAGTATTCACCCCTCCACTTT	CASSRPGQYSPLHF
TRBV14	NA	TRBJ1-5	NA	TGTGCCAGCAGCCAAGATGTGGGGAAGCCCCAGCATTTT	CASSQDVGKPQHF
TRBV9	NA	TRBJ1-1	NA	TGTGCCAGCAGCGCCGACAGGCCACTGAACACTGAAGCTTTCTTT	CASSADRPLNTEAFF
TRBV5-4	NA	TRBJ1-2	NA	TGTGCCAGCAGGAACGACGGTTTCGACTATGGCTACACCTTC	CASRNDGFDYGYTF
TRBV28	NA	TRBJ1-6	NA	TGTGCCACCGACCCGGGCAGGGCTGAGAATTCACCCCTCCACTTT	CATDPGRAENSPLHF
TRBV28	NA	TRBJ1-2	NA	TGTGCCAGCAGTTTAGATCAAGCGCGCTATGGCTACACCTTC	CASSLDQARYGYTF
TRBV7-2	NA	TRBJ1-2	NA	TGTGCCAGCAGCTTAGGCGGGACCTCACTCTATGGCTACACCTTC	CASSLGGTSLYGYTF
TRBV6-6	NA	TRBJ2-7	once	TGTGCCAGCAGACCCCCGGTCCGGAGGGACTACGAGCAGTACTTC	CASRPPVRRDYEQYF
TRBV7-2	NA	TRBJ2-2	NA	TGTGCCAGCAGCTTAACGGGGGTGAACACCGGGGAGCTGTTTTTT	CASSLTGVNTGELFF
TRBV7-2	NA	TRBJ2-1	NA	TGTGCCAGCAGCCTTTCACGGGAGGAGCAGTTCTTC	CASSLSREEQFF
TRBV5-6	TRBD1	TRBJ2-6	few	TGTGCCAGCAGCTGGACAGGGGTCAGGACTGGGGCCAACGTCCTGACTTTC	CASSWTGVRTGANVLTF
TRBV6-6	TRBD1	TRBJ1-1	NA	TGTGCCAGCAGTGCTACCGGGACAGCGAACACTGAAGCTTTCTTT	CASSATGTANTEAFF
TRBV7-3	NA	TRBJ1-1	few	TGTGCCAGCAGCCCCGGGGCGAACACTGAAGCTTTCTTT	CASSPGANTEAFF
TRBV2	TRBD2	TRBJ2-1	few	TGTGCCAGCAGTGGACTAGCGGGAGGGCGTAATGAGCAGTTCTTC	CASSGLAGGRNEQFF
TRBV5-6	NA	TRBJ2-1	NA	TGTGCCAGCAGCTTGTGGGGCGGGACAGTCTACAATGAGCAGTTCTTC	CASSLWGGTVYNEQFF
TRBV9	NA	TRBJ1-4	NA	TGTGCCAGCAGCGTAGGTAGAGCAGGGTATGAAAAACTGTTTTTT	CASSVGRAGYEKLFF
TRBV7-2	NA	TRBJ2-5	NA	TGTGCCAGCAGCGACCGCTTGTATTGGGGGGAGACCCAGTACTTC	CASSDRLYWGETQYF
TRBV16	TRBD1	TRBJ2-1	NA	TGTGCCAGCAGCCATGGACAGGGGAGTAGGGATGAGCAGTTCTTC	CASSHGQGSRDEQFF
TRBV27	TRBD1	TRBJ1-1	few	TGTGCCAGCAGTCCTATAGACAGGGGTAACACTGAAGCTTTCTTT	CASSPIDRGNTEAFF
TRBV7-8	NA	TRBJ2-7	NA	TGTGCCAGCAGCTTAGTTGGGGGAACCTACGAGCAGTACTTC	CASSLVGGTYEQYF
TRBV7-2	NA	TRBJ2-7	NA	TGTGCCAGCAGCTCTCCCCAGGACGGGAACTACGAGCAGTACTTC	CASSSPQDGNYEQYF
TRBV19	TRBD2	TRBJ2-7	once	TGTGCCAGTAGCCGAGGGGCAGCGGGAGATCTCTACGAGCAGTACTTC	CASSRGAAGDLYEQYF
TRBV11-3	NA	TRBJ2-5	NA	TGTGCCAGCAGCCCTGGTCCAGGGTACCAAGAGACCCAGTACTTC	CASSPGPGYQETQYF
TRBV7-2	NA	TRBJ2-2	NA	TGTGCCAGCAGCTCCCTTTTTGGGATTTTGGGGTGGTTCACCGGGGAGCTGTTTTTT	CASSSLFGILGWFTGELFF